This T cell receptor (beta chain) was sequenced in a study of CD8 T cells in ankylosing spondylitis. Study conclusions and caveats: Disease-linked clones, CD8+, were relatively rare in peripheral blood. Previously reported in reactive arthritis synovial fluid and blood were some of the motif variants. Matched ankylosing spondylitis synovial fluid reportedly showed significant enrichment of disease-linked clones.

MiXCR was run by TCRdb on the 5' RACE reads, yielding one entry per CDR3 protein. The data show roughly 40,000 distinct CDR3 sequences, 2.5% to 3.5% seen once. This clonotype was seen ten or more times. Antigen specificity is unknown. Germline CDR1 reads SGDLS; CDR2 reads YYNGEE. V lost 3 bases, J lost 0 bases, and 7 bases lay in between. The CDR3 consists of 14 residues. This receptor was taken from a male donor with ankylosing spondylitis or in good health (not recorded which). V usage is TRBV9 and J usage is TRBJ1-3; D gene unclear. Sequenced material: blood, either unsorted or a sorted T cell fraction (not recorded which). DNA for the CDR3: TGTGCCAGCAGCGCCGGCAACTCTGGAAACACCATATATTTT. The encoded protein is CASSAGNSGNTIYF.